The following is a T cell receptor (beta chain) sequence with its context. Its antigen is as yet unknown. PCR primers comprised 60 Vbeta and 13 Jbeta primers. Sequenced by immunoSEQ multiplex PCR; TCRdb stores in-frame clones only, minus some. Here the sample spans some 150,000 clones, about three quarters being singletons. The data are from a study of cytomegalovirus exposure and HLA in healthy donors. Study conclusions and caveats: The availability of immune exposure information extended only to CMV serostatus. Judged likely to be a sequencing artifact was a cluster of highly shared sequence variants. About 87% or about 30% of the time was how often most TCR beta V segments were productive, according to an earlier analysis. Overall, around 150 TCR beta chains were annotated as cytomegalovirus-associated.

Trimming shortened V by 5 bases and J by 0 bases, and 14 bases separated the two germline ends. CDR3 size: 16 residues. Germline CDR1 is MNHNY and CDR2 is SVGAGI (reference sequence). The rearrangement uses TRBV6-6 and TRBJ2-4; D remains unclear. The source material was PBMCs. The origin of this receptor is a man aged 50 or older in good health and CMV-seropositive. The CDR3 reads CASSLTEILAKNIQYF. CDR3 DNA sequence: TGTGCCAGCAGTCTCACAGAGATCTTAGCCAAAAACATTCAGTACTTC.